These T cell receptor beta chains were read from a single sample in a study of blood T cell repertoires in COVID-19. The assay was immunoSEQ multiplex PCR, and TCRdb's table has in-frame clones only and misses some. The sample lists approximately 250,000 clones; around 83% were seen once. The sample taken for sequencing was peripheral blood. These receptors originate from a woman between 45 and 65 years old with acute or convalescent COVID-19. Both conserved end residues are part of each CDR3. A D gene is named only where the DNA matches it firmly. Not every row has a clone size; where given, it reads once, few, many or a size class.

d_gene: TRBD2; v_gene: TRBV4-1; j_gene: TRBJ2-2; abundance: .; CDR3aa: CASSQAGLAPGELFF; CDR3nt: TGCGCCAGCAGCCAAGCTGGACTAGCCCCCGGGGAGCTGTTTTTT
d_gene: TRBD1; v_gene: TRBV7-6; j_gene: TRBJ2-7; abundance: .; CDR3aa: CASSLRGQGVSEQYF; CDR3nt: TGTGCCAGCAGCTTACGAGGACAGGGGGTTTCCGAGCAGTACTTC
d_gene: .; v_gene: TRBV12-2; j_gene: TRBJ1-1; abundance: .; CDR3aa: CASRLGRGKPEAFF; CDR3nt: TGTGCAAGTCGCTTAGGACGGGGGAAACCTGAAGCTTTCTTT
d_gene: TRBD1; v_gene: TRBV3-1/TRBV3-2; j_gene: TRBJ1-2; abundance: few; CDR3aa: CASSPGQGYGYTF; CDR3nt: TGTGCCAGCAGCCCGGGACAGGGCTACGGCTACACCTTC
d_gene: TRBD1; v_gene: TRBV19; j_gene: TRBJ2-3; abundance: .; CDR3aa: CASSSQGARKGTQYF; CDR3nt: TGTGCCAGTAGTAGCCAGGGGGCGCGGAAAGGGACGCAGTATTTT
d_gene: .; v_gene: TRBV6-5; j_gene: TRBJ1-2; abundance: once; CDR3aa: CASSYDSNYGYTF; CDR3nt: TGTGCCAGCAGTTACGACTCTAACTATGGCTACACCTTC
d_gene: .; v_gene: TRBV4-3; j_gene: TRBJ2-2; abundance: .; CDR3aa: CASSHALAGNTGELFF; CDR3nt: TGCGCCAGCAGCCACGCCCTTGCGGGGAACACCGGGGAGCTGTTTTTT
d_gene: .; v_gene: TRBV10-3; j_gene: TRBJ2-2; abundance: .; CDR3aa: CAIRQDTGELFF; CDR3nt: TGTGCCATCAGACAGGACACCGGGGAGCTGTTTTTT
d_gene: .; v_gene: TRBV7-2; j_gene: TRBJ1-5; abundance: .; CDR3aa: CASSGGWDQPQHF; CDR3nt: TGTGCCAGCAGCGGGGGGTGGGATCAGCCCCAGCATTTT
d_gene: .; v_gene: TRBV7-8; j_gene: TRBJ1-1; abundance: few; CDR3aa: CASSQQWGPTNTEAFF; CDR3nt: TGTGCCAGCAGCCAACAGTGGGGGCCGACGAACACTGAAGCTTTCTTT
d_gene: .; v_gene: TRBV6-1; j_gene: TRBJ1-5; abundance: .; CDR3aa: CASSDDIQGNQPQHF; CDR3nt: TGTGCCAGCAGTGATGACATACAAGGCAATCAGCCCCAGCATTTT
d_gene: TRBD1; v_gene: TRBV29-1; j_gene: TRBJ2-7; abundance: .; CDR3aa: CSAGTGFSYEQYF; CDR3nt: TGCAGCGCCGGGACAGGCTTCTCCTACGAGCAGTACTTC
d_gene: TRBD2; v_gene: TRBV5-1; j_gene: TRBJ2-1; abundance: .; CDR3aa: CASTSGSGEQFF; CDR3nt: TGCGCCAGCACTAGCGGGAGTGGAGAGCAGTTCTTC
d_gene: .; v_gene: TRBV30; j_gene: TRBJ2-5; abundance: .; CDR3aa: CAWSSRGETQYF; CDR3nt: TGTGCCTGGAGTTCTAGGGGGGAGACCCAGTACTTC
d_gene: .; v_gene: TRBV4-3; j_gene: TRBJ2-2; abundance: .; CDR3aa: CASSQETAQRGELFF; CDR3nt: TGCGCCAGCAGCCAAGAAACGGCCCAGCGGGGGGAGCTGTTTTTT
d_gene: TRBD1; v_gene: TRBV7-2; j_gene: TRBJ1-1; abundance: .; CDR3aa: CASSRQGEATEAFF; CDR3nt: TGTGCCAGCAGCCGGCAGGGGGAGGCCACTGAAGCTTTCTTT
d_gene: .; v_gene: TRBV27; j_gene: TRBJ2-3; abundance: .; CDR3aa: CASSPLGTDTQYF; CDR3nt: TGTGCCAGCAGTCCACTAGGCACAGATACGCAGTATTTT
d_gene: TRBD2; v_gene: TRBV19; j_gene: TRBJ2-7; abundance: .; CDR3aa: CASTVGPAGDYEQYF; CDR3nt: TGTGCCAGTACCGTAGGTCCAGCGGGGGACTACGAGCAGTACTTC
d_gene: TRBD1; v_gene: TRBV5-1; j_gene: TRBJ2-1; abundance: few; CDR3aa: CASSSGILGTGVDNEQFF; CDR3nt: TGCGCCAGCAGCTCTGGTATTCTTGGGACAGGGGTCGACAATGAGCAGTTCTTC
d_gene: .; v_gene: TRBV27; j_gene: TRBJ2-2; abundance: .; CDR3aa: CASSWSDTTGELFF; CDR3nt: TGTGCCAGCAGTTGGAGCGATACGACCGGGGAGCTGTTTTTT
d_gene: TRBD1; v_gene: TRBV2; j_gene: TRBJ1-1; abundance: .; CDR3aa: CASRDREGTEAFF; CDR3nt: TGTGCCAGCAGGGACAGGGAGGGCACTGAAGCTTTCTTT
d_gene: .; v_gene: TRBV5-1; j_gene: TRBJ1-2; abundance: .; CDR3aa: CASSHTQNYGYTF; CDR3nt: TGCGCCAGCAGCCATACACAGAACTATGGCTACACCTTC
d_gene: .; v_gene: TRBV27; j_gene: TRBJ1-2; abundance: .; CDR3aa: CASSLNPRGDGYTF; CDR3nt: TGTGCCAGCAGTTTAAACCCCAGGGGCGATGGCTACACCTTC
d_gene: TRBD1; v_gene: TRBV30; j_gene: TRBJ1-5; abundance: .; CDR3aa: CAWRVTDRYPWGNQPQHF; CDR3nt: TGTGCCTGGAGGGTTACGGACAGGTACCCGTGGGGCAATCAGCCCCAGCATTTT
d_gene: .; v_gene: TRBV5-1; j_gene: TRBJ2-5; abundance: once; CDR3aa: CASSLGGAGTQETQYF; CDR3nt: TGCGCCAGCAGCTTGGGTGGGGCTGGTACTCAAGAGACCCAGTACTTC
d_gene: TRBD2; v_gene: TRBV20-1; j_gene: TRBJ2-1; abundance: .; CDR3aa: CSASPPGLAGWHEQFF; CDR3nt: TGCAGTGCTAGTCCCCCAGGACTAGCGGGTTGGCATGAGCAGTTCTTC
d_gene: TRBD2; v_gene: TRBV5-1; j_gene: TRBJ2-5; abundance: .; CDR3aa: CASSWGTTSFQETQYF; CDR3nt: TGCGCCAGCAGCTGGGGGACTACTTCATTTCAAGAGACCCAGTACTTC
d_gene: .; v_gene: TRBV9; j_gene: TRBJ2-5; abundance: .; CDR3aa: CASSVGLEETQYF; CDR3nt: TGTGCCAGCAGCGTAGGCCTCGAGGAGACCCAGTACTTC
d_gene: .; v_gene: TRBV6-2/TRBV6-3; j_gene: TRBJ2-1; abundance: .; CDR3aa: CASSHPRGNAGAGYNEQFF; CDR3nt: TGTGCCAGCAGCCACCCGCGGGGAAATGCGGGGGCAGGATACAATGAGCAGTTCTTC
d_gene: .; v_gene: TRBV6-5; j_gene: TRBJ1-4; abundance: .; CDR3aa: CASSTEGGPGEKLFF; CDR3nt: TGTGCCAGCAGTACAGAGGGGGGGCCGGGTGAAAAACTGTTTTTT
d_gene: .; v_gene: TRBV20-1; j_gene: TRBJ2-1; abundance: .; CDR3aa: CSARASGTQFF; CDR3nt: TGCAGTGCTAGGGCCAGCGGAACGCAGTTCTTC
d_gene: .; v_gene: TRBV7-8; j_gene: TRBJ1-1; abundance: .; CDR3aa: CASSLKGGGLHTEAFF; CDR3nt: TGTGCCAGCAGCTTAAAGGGAGGGGGGCTTCACACTGAAGCTTTCTTT
d_gene: .; v_gene: TRBV7-9; j_gene: TRBJ2-5; abundance: .; CDR3aa: CASSRGEVQETQYF; CDR3nt: TGTGCCAGCAGCCGAGGGGAGGTTCAAGAGACCCAGTACTTC
d_gene: TRBD1; v_gene: TRBV15; j_gene: TRBJ1-2; abundance: .; CDR3aa: CATKRDRANYGYTF; CDR3nt: TGTGCCACCAAAAGGGACAGAGCTAACTATGGCTACACCTTC
d_gene: TRBD1; v_gene: TRBV28; j_gene: TRBJ1-2; abundance: once; CDR3aa: CASTQSRTGGYTF; CDR3nt: TGTGCCAGCACCCAAAGCAGGACAGGAGGCTACACCTTC
d_gene: TRBD1; v_gene: TRBV7-9; j_gene: TRBJ1-5; abundance: .; CDR3aa: CASSLDRGAQPQHF; CDR3nt: TGTGCCAGCAGCTTGGACAGGGGCGCCCAGCCCCAGCATTTT
d_gene: .; v_gene: TRBV19; j_gene: TRBJ2-3; abundance: few; CDR3aa: CASSRLLTDTQYF; CDR3nt: TGTGCCAGTAGTAGACTACTCACAGATACGCAGTATTTT
d_gene: TRBD1; v_gene: TRBV2; j_gene: TRBJ1-2; abundance: .; CDR3aa: CASSDDRGYYGYTF; CDR3nt: TGTGCCAGCAGTGATGACAGGGGTTACTATGGCTACACCTTC
d_gene: .; v_gene: TRBV21-1; j_gene: TRBJ1-5; abundance: .; CDR3aa: CASSKVLAGWLYNQPQHF; CDR3nt: TGTGCCAGCAGCAAAGTCCTGGCAGGGTGGTTATACAATCAGCCCCAGCATTTT
d_gene: .; v_gene: TRBV30; j_gene: TRBJ1-6; abundance: .; CDR3aa: CACSQRSSYNSPLHF; CDR3nt: TGTGCCTGCTCCCAACGGAGCTCCTATAATTCACCCCTCCACTTT
d_gene: .; v_gene: TRBV9; j_gene: TRBJ1-2; abundance: .; CDR3aa: CASSAGGALIGYTF; CDR3nt: TGTGCCAGCAGCGCGGGGGGGGCGTTGATTGGCTACACCTTC
d_gene: .; v_gene: TRBV28; j_gene: TRBJ1-5; abundance: .; CDR3aa: CASSLRGIGSNQPQHF; CDR3nt: TGTGCCAGCAGTTTACGGGGAATAGGTAGCAATCAGCCCCAGCATTTT
d_gene: .; v_gene: TRBV10-3; j_gene: TRBJ1-2; abundance: .; CDR3aa: CATYTQGYGYTF; CDR3nt: TGTGCCACCTATACTCAGGGCTATGGCTACACCTTC
d_gene: .; v_gene: TRBV9; j_gene: TRBJ1-5; abundance: .; CDR3aa: CASSVGGISGQPQHF; CDR3nt: TGTGCCAGCAGCGTAGGGGGCATCTCGGGTCAGCCCCAGCATTTT
d_gene: TRBD2; v_gene: TRBV19; j_gene: TRBJ2-7; abundance: few; CDR3aa: CASSSLAGYSQYF; CDR3nt: TGTGCCAGTAGCTCCCTAGCGGGCTACTCTCAGTACTTC
d_gene: .; v_gene: TRBV4-2; j_gene: TRBJ1-6; abundance: .; CDR3aa: CASSRELLAYNSPLHF; CDR3nt: TGTGCCAGCAGCCGCGAACTGCTGGCCTATAATTCACCCCTCCACTTT
d_gene: .; v_gene: TRBV6-2/TRBV6-3; j_gene: TRBJ2-7; abundance: few; CDR3aa: CASSLGGHGSYEQYF; CDR3nt: TGTGCCAGCAGCCTAGGTGGACACGGTTCCTACGAGCAGTACTTC
d_gene: .; v_gene: TRBV5-6; j_gene: TRBJ2-1; abundance: .; CDR3aa: CASRKAGQPGNEQFF; CDR3nt: TGTGCCAGCAGGAAAGCCGGGCAACCGGGGAATGAGCAGTTCTTC
d_gene: TRBD1; v_gene: TRBV5-1; j_gene: TRBJ1-3; abundance: .; CDR3aa: CASSAAGGAGNTIYF; CDR3nt: TGCGCCAGCAGCGCGGCAGGGGGTGCTGGAAACACCATATATTTT
d_gene: TRBD2; v_gene: TRBV4-2; j_gene: TRBJ2-1; abundance: many; CDR3aa: CASSQEVRLASYNEQFF; CDR3nt: TGTGCCAGCAGCCAAGAAGTTCGACTAGCGTCCTACAATGAGCAGTTCTTC
d_gene: .; v_gene: TRBV28; j_gene: TRBJ2-1; abundance: .; CDR3aa: CASSFRQGGGSEQFF; CDR3nt: TGTGCCAGCAGTTTTCGGCAGGGAGGTGGAAGTGAGCAGTTCTTC
d_gene: TRBD1; v_gene: TRBV27; j_gene: TRBJ2-1; abundance: .; CDR3aa: CASSLSRDRANEQFF; CDR3nt: TGTGCCAGCAGTTTATCGCGGGACAGGGCTAATGAGCAGTTCTTC
d_gene: .; v_gene: TRBV7-9; j_gene: TRBJ2-2; abundance: .; CDR3aa: CASTHRGSTGELFF; CDR3nt: TGTGCCAGCACCCATAGGGGGAGCACCGGGGAGCTGTTTTTT